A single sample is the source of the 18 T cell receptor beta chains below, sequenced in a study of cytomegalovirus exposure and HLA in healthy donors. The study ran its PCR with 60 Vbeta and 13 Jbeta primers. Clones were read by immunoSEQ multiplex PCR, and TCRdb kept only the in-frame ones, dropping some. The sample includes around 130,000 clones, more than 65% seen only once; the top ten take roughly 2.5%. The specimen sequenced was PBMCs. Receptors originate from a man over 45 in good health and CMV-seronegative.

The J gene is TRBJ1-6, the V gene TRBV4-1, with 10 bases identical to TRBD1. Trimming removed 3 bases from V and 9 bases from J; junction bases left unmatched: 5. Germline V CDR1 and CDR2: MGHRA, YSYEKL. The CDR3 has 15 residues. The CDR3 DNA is TGCGCCAGCAGCCAGCCCGGGACAGGGGCTTCACCCCTCCACTTT. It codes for CASSQPGTGASPLHF.

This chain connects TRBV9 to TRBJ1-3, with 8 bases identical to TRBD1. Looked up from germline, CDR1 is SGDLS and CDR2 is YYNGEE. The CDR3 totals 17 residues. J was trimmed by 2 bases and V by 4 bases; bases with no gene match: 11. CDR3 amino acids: CASSPGQGAMAGNTIYF. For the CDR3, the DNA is TGTGCCAGCAGCCCCGGCCAGGGGGCGATGGCTGGAAACACCATATATTTT.

The CDR3, as DNA: TGCGCCAGCAGCTTGGGCCCTGACAGGGCAGGTATCTACGAGCAGTACTTC. It yields the protein CASSLGPDRAGIYEQYF. J is TRBJ2-7 and V is TRBV5-1; 7 bases are shared with TRBD1. J was trimmed by 3 bases and V by 0 bases; bases with no gene match: 12. Germline assignment: CDR1 SGHRS and CDR2 YFSETQ. The CDR3 extends over 17 amino acids.

CDR3 DNA: TGCGCCAGCAGCCAAGACTCGCCGGGAACCTACGAGCAGTACTTC. It translates to CASSQDSPGTYEQYF. This chain links TRBV4-1 with TRBJ2-7; a possible D gene is TRBD2 (5 bases). The germline V gene encodes CDR1 MGHRA and CDR2 YSYEKL. The CDR3 consists of 15 residues. The germline V and J ends were trimmed by 0 bases and 2 bases, with 11 bases remaining between them.

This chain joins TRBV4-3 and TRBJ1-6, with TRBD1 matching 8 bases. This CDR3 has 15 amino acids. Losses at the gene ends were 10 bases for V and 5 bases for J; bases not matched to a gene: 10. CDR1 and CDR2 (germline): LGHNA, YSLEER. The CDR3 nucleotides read TGCGCCAACAGTTACAGGACAGGGAATAATTCACCCCTCCACTTT. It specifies CANSYRTGNNSPLHF.

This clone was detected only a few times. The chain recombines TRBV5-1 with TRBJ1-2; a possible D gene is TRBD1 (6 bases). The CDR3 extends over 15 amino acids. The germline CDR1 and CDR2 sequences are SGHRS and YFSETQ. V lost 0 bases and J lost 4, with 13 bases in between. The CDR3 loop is CASSLDRGAGYGYTF. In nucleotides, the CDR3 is TGCGCCAGCAGCTTGGATCGGGGGGCAGGCTATGGCTACACCTTC.

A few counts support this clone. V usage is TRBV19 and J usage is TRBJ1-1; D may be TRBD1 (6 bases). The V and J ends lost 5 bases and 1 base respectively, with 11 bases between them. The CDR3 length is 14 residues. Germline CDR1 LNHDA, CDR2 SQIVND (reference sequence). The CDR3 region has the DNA TGTGCCAGTAGTCTACAGGGTACGAACACTGAAGCTTTCTTT. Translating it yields CASSLQGTNTEAFF.

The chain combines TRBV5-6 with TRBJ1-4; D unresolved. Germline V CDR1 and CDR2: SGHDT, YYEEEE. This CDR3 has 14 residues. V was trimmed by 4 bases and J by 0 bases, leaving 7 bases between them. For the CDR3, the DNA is TGTGCCAGCAGCCCGGTGCCAACTAATGAAAAACTGTTTTTT. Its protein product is CASSPVPTNEKLFF.

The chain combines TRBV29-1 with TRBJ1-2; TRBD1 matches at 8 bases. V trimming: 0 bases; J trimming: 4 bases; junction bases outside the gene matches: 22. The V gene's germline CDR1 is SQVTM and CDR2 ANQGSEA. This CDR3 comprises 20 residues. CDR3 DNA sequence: TGCAGCGTTGAAGACCCGAAAGTTATACCGGGACAGGCTTTTGTCTATGGCTACACCTTC. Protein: CSVEDPKVIPGQAFVYGYTF.

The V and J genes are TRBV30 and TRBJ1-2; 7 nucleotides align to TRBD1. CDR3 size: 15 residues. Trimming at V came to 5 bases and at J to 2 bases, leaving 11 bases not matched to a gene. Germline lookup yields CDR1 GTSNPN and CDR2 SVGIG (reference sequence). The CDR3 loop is CAWAWTGTDNYGYTF. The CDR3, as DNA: TGTGCCTGGGCTTGGACCGGGACAGACAACTATGGCTACACCTTC. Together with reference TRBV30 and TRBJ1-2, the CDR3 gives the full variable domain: SQTIHQWPATLVQPVGSPLSLECTVEGTSNPNLYWYRQAAGRGLQLLFYSVGIGQISSEVPQNLSASRPQDRQFILSSKKLLLSDSGFYLCAWAWTGTDNYGYTFGSGTRLTVV.

The CDR3 coding sequence is TGTGCCAGCAGCTTTCGCTACTCCCGACAGGGAGAACCCTATGGCTACACCTTC. It yields the protein CASSFRYSRQGEPYGYTF. The V and J genes are TRBV7-8 and TRBJ1-2, with 7 nucleotides matching TRBD1. The CDR3 totals 18 residues. Trimming at V came to 3 bases and at J to 4 bases, leaving 17 bases not matched to a gene. Germline CDR1 reads SGHVS; CDR2 reads FQNEAQ.

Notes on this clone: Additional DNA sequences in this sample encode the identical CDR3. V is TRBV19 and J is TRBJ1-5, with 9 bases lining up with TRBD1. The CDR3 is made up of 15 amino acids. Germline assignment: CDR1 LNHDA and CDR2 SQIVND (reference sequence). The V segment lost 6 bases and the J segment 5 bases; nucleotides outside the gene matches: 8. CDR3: CASRARDRAHQPQHF. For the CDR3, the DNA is TGTGCCAGTAGAGCCCGGGACAGGGCCCATCAGCCCCAGCATTTT.

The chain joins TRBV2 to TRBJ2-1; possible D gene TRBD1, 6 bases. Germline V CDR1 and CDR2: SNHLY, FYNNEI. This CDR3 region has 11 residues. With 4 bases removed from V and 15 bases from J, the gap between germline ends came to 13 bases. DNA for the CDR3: TGTGCCAGCAGTGGGGACACCCCCCGGTTCTTC. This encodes CASSGDTPRFF.

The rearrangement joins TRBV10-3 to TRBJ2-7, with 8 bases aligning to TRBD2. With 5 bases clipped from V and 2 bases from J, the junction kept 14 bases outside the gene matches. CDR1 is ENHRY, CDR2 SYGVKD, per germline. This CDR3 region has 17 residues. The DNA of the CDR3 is TGTGCCATCAGTCCAGTTATGGGGGGCGGGGGGACCTACGAGCAGTACTTC. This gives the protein CAISPVMGGGGTYEQYF.

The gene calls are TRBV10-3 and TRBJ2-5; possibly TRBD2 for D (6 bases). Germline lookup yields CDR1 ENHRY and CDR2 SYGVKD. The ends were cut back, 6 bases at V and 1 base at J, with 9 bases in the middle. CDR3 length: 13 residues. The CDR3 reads CAISTLAQETQYF. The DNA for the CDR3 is TGTGCCATCAGCACACTAGCCCAAGAGACCCAGTACTTC.

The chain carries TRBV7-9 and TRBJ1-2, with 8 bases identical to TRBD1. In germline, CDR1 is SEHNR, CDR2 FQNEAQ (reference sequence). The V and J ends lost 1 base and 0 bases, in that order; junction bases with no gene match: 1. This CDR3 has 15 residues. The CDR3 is CASSLETGANYGYTF. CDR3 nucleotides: TGTGCCAGCAGCTTAGAGACAGGGGCTAACTATGGCTACACCTTC.

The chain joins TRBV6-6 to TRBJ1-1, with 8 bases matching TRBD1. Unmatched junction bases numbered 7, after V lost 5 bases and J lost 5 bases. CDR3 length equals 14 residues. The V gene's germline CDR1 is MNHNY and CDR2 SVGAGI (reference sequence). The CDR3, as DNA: TGTGCCAGCAGTCCCGACAGGGGCAGGACTGAAGCTTTCTTT. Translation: CASSPDRGRTEAFF.

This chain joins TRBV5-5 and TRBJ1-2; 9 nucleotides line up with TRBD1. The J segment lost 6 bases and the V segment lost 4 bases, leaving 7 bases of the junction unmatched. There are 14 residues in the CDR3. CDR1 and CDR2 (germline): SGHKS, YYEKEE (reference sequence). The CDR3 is CASSPGTGRDGYTF. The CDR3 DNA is TGTGCCAGCAGCCCTGGGACAGGGAGGGATGGCTACACCTTC.